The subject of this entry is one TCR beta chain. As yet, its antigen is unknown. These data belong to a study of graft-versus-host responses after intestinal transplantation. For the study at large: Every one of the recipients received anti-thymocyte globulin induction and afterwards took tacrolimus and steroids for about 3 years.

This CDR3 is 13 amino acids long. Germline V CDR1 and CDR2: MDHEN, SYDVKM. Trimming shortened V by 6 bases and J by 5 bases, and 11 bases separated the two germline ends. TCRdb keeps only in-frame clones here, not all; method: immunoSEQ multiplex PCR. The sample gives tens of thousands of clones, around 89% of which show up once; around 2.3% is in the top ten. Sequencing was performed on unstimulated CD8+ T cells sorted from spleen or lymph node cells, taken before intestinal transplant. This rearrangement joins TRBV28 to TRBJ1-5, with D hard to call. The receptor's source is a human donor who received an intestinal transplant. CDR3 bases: TGTGCCAGCAGCGGACTCCGTTATCAGCCCCAGCATTTT. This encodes CASSGLRYQPQHF.